Here is one T cell receptor (beta chain) with its context. This sample is drawn from a study of CD8 T cells in Susac syndrome. Negative isolation was applied to CD8+ and CD4+ T cells, and FACS enrichment was applied to TEMRA cells. V was trimmed by 4 bases and J by 4 bases, leaving 10 bases between them. Germline CDR1 reads LGHDT; CDR2 reads YNNKEL (reference sequence). This CDR3 contains 14 residues. It was with random hexamers that about 0.45 to 1 ug RNA was reverse transcribed. TCRdb passed the immunoSEQ multiplex PCR reads through MiXCR, listing each CDR3 protein once. The sample records some 120,000 distinct CDR3 sequences, roughly 95% being singletons.

The chain couples TRBV3-1 to TRBJ2-2; D is undetermined. The TCR was taken from a human donor in good health. The material sequenced was CD4+ T cells from PBMCs. CDR3 loop: CASSPVSGTGELFF. CDR3 nucleotide sequence: TGTGCCAGCAGCCCCGTTTCGGGCACCGGGGAGCTGTTTTTT.